The rows below give T cell receptor beta chains drawn from one sample of a study of spatial heterogeneity in lung cancer. TCRdb reanalysed the 5' RACE reads using MiXCR and keeps one entry per CDR3 protein. The table has some 120,000 distinct CDR3 sequences, 10% to 15% seen once. The sequenced sample was PBMCs, obtained at follow-up. The receptors originated from a male donor with early-stage non-small cell lung cancer. The CDR3 runs from the conserved cysteine through the conserved F or W. A D gene is named only where the DNA matches it firmly. Not every row has a clone size; where given, it reads once, few, many or a size class.

J: TRBJ2-7; V: TRBV7-6; D: TRBD2; size: many; CDR3: CASSPERGAYEQYF; DNA: TGTGCCAGCAGCCCAGAGCGGGGGGCCTACGAGCAGTACTTC
J: TRBJ2-1; V: TRBV30; D: NA; size: NA; CDR3: CAWSRPRQVYNEQFF; DNA: TGTGCCTGGAGTAGGCCAAGGCAGGTCTACAATGAGCAGTTCTTC
J: TRBJ2-7; V: TRBV27; D: TRBD1; size: many; CDR3: CASSLTRTGGWYEQYF; DNA: TGTGCCAGCAGTTTAACGCGGACAGGGGGCTGGTACGAGCAGTACTTC
J: TRBJ2-7; V: TRBV5-1; D: TRBD1; size: NA; CDR3: CASSSGQGPTEQYF; DNA: TGCGCCAGCAGCTCCGGACAGGGGCCGACCGAGCAGTACTTC
J: TRBJ2-3; V: TRBV2; D: NA; size: NA; CDR3: CASSGRGEVTDTQYF; DNA: TGTGCCAGCAGTGGCAGGGGCGAAGTGACAGATACGCAGTATTTT
J: TRBJ1-1; V: TRBV11-2; D: NA; size: few; CDR3: CASSLRNQGEAFF; DNA: TGTGCCAGCAGCTTACGTAACCAGGGAGAAGCTTTCTTT
J: TRBJ2-2; V: TRBV24-1; D: TRBD1; size: NA; CDR3: CATSQQGAGTGELFF; DNA: TGTGCCACCAGCCAACAGGGGGCTGGCACCGGGGAGCTGTTTTTT
J: TRBJ1-1; V: TRBV29-1; D: TRBD1; size: many; CDR3: CSVAGYRGRNTEAFF; DNA: TGCAGCGTTGCAGGATACAGGGGGCGAAACACTGAAGCTTTCTTT
J: TRBJ2-7; V: TRBV20-1; D: NA; size: few; CDR3: CSAGRTEQYF; DNA: TGCAGTGCAGGTAGAACCGAGCAGTACTTC
J: TRBJ1-2; V: TRBV19; D: NA; size: many; CDR3: CASSINQAISNYGYTF; DNA: TGTGCCAGTAGTATAAACCAGGCGATCTCTAACTATGGCTACACCTTC
J: TRBJ1-1; V: TRBV20-1; D: TRBD1; size: NA; CDR3: CSALQGAEGTEAFF; DNA: TGCAGTGCGCTTCAGGGGGCTGAGGGCACTGAAGCTTTCTTT
J: TRBJ2-7; V: TRBV7-6; D: TRBD1; size: many; CDR3: CASSLGQGYYEQYF; DNA: TGTGCCAGCAGCCTCGGACAGGGCTATTACGAGCAGTACTTC
J: TRBJ1-1; V: TRBV6-4; D: NA; size: many; CDR3: CASSASGEGGTEAFF; DNA: TGTGCCAGCAGTGCCTCAGGGGAAGGGGGCACTGAAGCTTTCTTT
J: TRBJ2-1; V: TRBV5-4; D: NA; size: NA; CDR3: CASSLVGSYNEQFF; DNA: TGTGCCAGCAGCTTGGTAGGGTCCTACAATGAGCAGTTCTTC
J: TRBJ2-1; V: TRBV5-1; D: TRBD2; size: NA; CDR3: CASSLELAGTHEQFF; DNA: TGCGCCAGCAGCTTGGAACTAGCGGGGACCCATGAGCAGTTCTTC
J: TRBJ1-4; V: TRBV27; D: NA; size: many; CDR3: CASSLREKLFF; DNA: TGTGCCAGCAGTTTAAGAGAAAAACTGTTTTTT
J: TRBJ1-1; V: TRBV6-1; D: NA; size: NA; CDR3: CASTLDSTEAFF; DNA: TGTGCCAGCACCTTGGACTCTACAGAGGCTTTCTTT
J: TRBJ1-2; V: TRBV10-3; D: NA; size: few; CDR3: CAISESDSNNYGYTF; DNA: TGTGCCATCAGTGAGTCCGACTCTAATAACTATGGCTACACCTTC
J: TRBJ2-4; V: TRBV7-2; D: TRBD1; size: few; CDR3: CASSSGQGGAKNIQYF; DNA: TGTGCCAGCAGCTCGGGACAGGGTGGAGCCAAAAACATTCAGTACTTC
J: TRBJ2-2; V: TRBV6-6; D: NA; size: many; CDR3: CASSSIAAGELFF; DNA: TGTGCCAGCAGCTCCATAGCCGCCGGGGAGCTGTTTTTT
J: TRBJ1-4; V: TRBV7-9; D: TRBD1; size: NA; CDR3: CASSKDRGNEKLFF; DNA: TGTGCCAGCAGCAAGGACAGGGGTAATGAAAAACTGTTTTTT
J: TRBJ1-1; V: TRBV6-5; D: NA; size: many; CDR3: CASSDPINTEAFF; DNA: TGTGCCAGCAGTGACCCCATCAACACTGAAGCTTTCTTT
J: TRBJ2-3; V: TRBV6-5; D: TRBD2; size: NA; CDR3: CASSSGLAGGRRADTQYF; DNA: TGTGCCAGCAGTTCTGGACTAGCGGGGGGACGAAGGGCAGATACGCAGTATTTT
J: TRBJ2-7; V: TRBV11-3; D: NA; size: many; CDR3: CASSASTGTYEQYF; DNA: TGTGCCAGCAGCGCGTCGACAGGAACCTACGAGCAGTACTTC
J: TRBJ1-1; V: TRBV12-5; D: NA; size: NA; CDR3: CASGLLAEAFF; DNA: TGTGCTAGTGGTTTGTTGGCTGAAGCTTTCTTT
J: TRBJ2-3; V: TRBV29-1; D: NA; size: once; CDR3: CSVDPPYTQYF; DNA: TGCAGCGTTGACCCCCCTTATACGCAGTATTTT
J: TRBJ2-7; V: TRBV10-2; D: NA; size: few; CDR3: CASSDGGGNSYEQYF; DNA: TGCGCCAGCAGTGATGGCGGGGGCAACTCCTACGAGCAGTACTTC
J: TRBJ2-5; V: TRBV20-1; D: NA; size: many; CDR3: CSARAGQETQYF; DNA: TGCAGTGCTAGGGCGGGCCAAGAGACCCAGTACTTC
J: TRBJ2-5; V: TRBV18; D: NA; size: NA; CDR3: CASSRLQEQGPQETQYF; DNA: TGTGCCAGCTCACGGCTACAAGAACAGGGACCCCAAGAGACCCAGTACTTC
J: TRBJ2-5; V: TRBV28; D: NA; size: NA; CDR3: CASSQRTGDQETQYF; DNA: TGTGCCAGCAGTCAACGGACGGGGGACCAAGAGACCCAGTACTTC
J: TRBJ1-3; V: TRBV7-2; D: NA; size: few; CDR3: CASSLGLWGNTIYF; DNA: TGTGCCAGCAGCTTAGGACTGTGGGGAAACACCATATATTTT
J: TRBJ1-5; V: TRBV6-2/TRBV6-3; D: NA; size: many; CDR3: CASGGIYGNQPQHF; DNA: TGTGCCAGCGGGGGAATCTATGGCAATCAGCCCCAGCATTTT
J: TRBJ1-6; V: TRBV6-2/TRBV6-3; D: NA; size: few; CDR3: CASSYVGYNSPLHF; DNA: TGTGCCAGCAGTTACGTGGGGTATAATTCACCCCTCCACTTT
J: TRBJ2-2; V: TRBV10-3; D: TRBD1; size: many; CDR3: CAISAQTGANTGELFF; DNA: TGTGCCATCAGTGCCCAGACAGGGGCGAACACCGGGGAGCTGTTTTTT
J: TRBJ2-7; V: TRBV2; D: NA; size: NA; CDR3: CASTIPRQGYEQYF; DNA: TGTGCCAGCACCATTCCCCGTCAGGGCTACGAGCAGTACTTC
J: TRBJ2-7; V: TRBV2; D: NA; size: NA; CDR3: CASRQISSYEQYF; DNA: TGTGCCAGCCGACAGATAAGCTCCTACGAGCAGTACTTC
J: TRBJ1-2; V: TRBV20-1; D: TRBD1; size: few; CDR3: CSARERTGPYGYTF; DNA: TGCAGTGCTAGAGAGAGGACAGGGCCCTATGGCTACACCTTC
J: TRBJ1-1; V: TRBV7-9; D: NA; size: many; CDR3: CASSLGGLNTEAFF; DNA: TGTGCCAGCAGCTTAGGGGGCTTGAACACTGAAGCTTTCTTT
J: TRBJ1-2; V: TRBV28; D: NA; size: many; CDR3: CASTLRLDYGYTF; DNA: TGTGCCAGCACTCTCCGGCTGGACTATGGCTACACCTTC
J: TRBJ2-5; V: TRBV12-3/TRBV12-4; D: NA; size: NA; CDR3: CASSSAGSQGETQYF; DNA: TGTGCCAGCAGTTCCGCCGGGTCCCAGGGAGAGACCCAGTACTTC
J: TRBJ1-4; V: TRBV27; D: NA; size: NA; CDR3: CASSLRGNAEKLFF; DNA: TGTGCCAGCAGTTTAAGAGGGAATGCGGAAAAACTGTTTTTT